What follows are 17 T cell receptor beta chains derived from one specimen sequenced in a study of blood T cells in healthy people across ages. A second 7 to 11 cycle PCR used barcoded and J-beta primers. TCRdb re-derived calls from the 5' RACE reads in MiXCR, one entry per CDR3 protein. The table has approximately 1,000,000 distinct CDR3 sequences, roughly two fifths seen once. Sample: blood. Receptors were obtained from a man aged 18 to 35 in good health.

This rearrangement joins TRBV4-2 to TRBJ2-7, with 8 positions matching TRBD1. The V and J ends lost 4 bases and 1 base, in that order; junction bases with no gene match: 6. CDR1 LGHNA and CDR2 YNFKEQ come from the germline V gene. The CDR3 runs to 15 residues. DNA for the CDR3: TGTGCCAGCAGCCCCAACAGGGGGGCATCCTACGAGCAGTACTTC. This codes for CASSPNRGASYEQYF.

The chain carries TRBV20-1 and TRBJ2-3; D gene ambiguous. Germline CDR1 DFQATT, CDR2 SNEGSKA (reference sequence). The CDR3 is made up of 13 amino acids. With 3 bases removed from V and 8 bases from J, the gap between germline ends came to 15 bases. The CDR3 coding sequence is TGCAGTGCTAGTGACGGCCCCCGGGTTACGCAGTATTTT. Protein: CSASDGPRVTQYF.

Only a few counts were recorded for this clonotype. V usage is TRBV10-3 and J usage is TRBJ1-2, with TRBD1 matching over 8 bases. The CDR3 runs to 16 residues. Unmatched junction bases numbered 9, after V lost 2 bases and J lost 4 bases. CDR1 is ENHRY, CDR2 SYGVKD, per germline. This chain's CDR3 is CAISETPGGLPYGYTF. For the CDR3, the DNA is TGTGCCATCAGTGAGACCCCAGGGGGCCTTCCCTATGGCTACACCTTC.

This clonotype appeared a few times. The V gene is TRBV5-5, the J gene TRBJ1-6; D gene uncertain. Germline V gene data show CDR1 as SGHKS and CDR2 as YYEKEE (reference sequence). V lost 2 bases and J lost 9, with 6 bases in between. The CDR3 loop spans 12 amino acids. The CDR3 DNA sequence: TGTGCCAGCAGCTTAATGACTTCACCCCTCCACTTT. Translated, it gives CASSLMTSPLHF.

J is TRBJ2-3 and V is TRBV20-1, with 9 bases matching TRBD1. This CDR3 is built from 15 residues. The junction had 3 bases not matched to a gene; V was cut back by 0 bases and J by 2 bases. From germline, CDR1 is DFQATT and CDR2 SNEGSKA (reference sequence). In nucleotides, the CDR3 is TGCAGTGCTAGAGACCGGGACAGGGACACAGATACGCAGTATTTT. Translated, it gives CSARDRDRDTDTQYF.

The V call is TRBV7-9, the J call TRBJ2-7, with D possibly matching TRBD1 (6 bases). CDR1 and CDR2 (germline): SEHNR, FQNEAQ (reference sequence). This CDR3 comprises 16 residues. Trimming took 1 base from V and 3 from J, leaving 16 bases between them. The CDR3 region has the DNA TGTGCCAGCAGCTTAGAGGTGGGCAGGGGCCTCTACGAGCAGTACTTC. Translating it yields CASSLEVGRGLYEQYF. Full variable domain (remainder filled in from reference TRBV7-9 and TRBJ2-7): DTGVSQNPRHKITKRGQNVTFRCDPISEHNRLYWYRQTLGQGPEFLTYFQNEAQLEKSRLLSDRFSAERPKGSFSTLEIQRTEQGDSAMYLCASSLEVGRGLYEQYFGPGTRLTVT.

There are many counts of this clonotype. The chain uses TRBV7-9 and TRBJ1-2; D call uncertain. The CDR3 contains 13 residues. CDR1 SEHNR and CDR2 FQNEAQ come from the germline V gene (reference sequence). The germline V and J ends were trimmed by 2 bases and 3 bases, with 7 bases remaining between them. In DNA form, the CDR3 reads TGTGCCAGCAGCTTAAGTCAGGACTATGGCTACACCTTC. Residues: CASSLSQDYGYTF.

This chain connects TRBV7-3 to TRBJ2-1; D uncertain. The CDR3 is 15 residues long. Between the trimmed V and J ends, which lost 5 bases and 0 bases, there was a span of 11 bases. CDR1 and CDR2 from the germline V gene are SGHTA and FQGTGA. In DNA form, the CDR3 reads TGTGCCAGCAGCCCGGGTGAATTCTCCTACAATGAGCAGTTCTTC. This translates into CASSPGEFSYNEQFF.

In this sample, this clonotype turned up a few times. V gene TRBV20-1 combines with J gene TRBJ1-6, with a tentative D call TRBD1 (5 bases). The length of the CDR3 is 16 residues. Per the germline V gene, CDR1 is DFQATT and CDR2 is SNEGSKA (reference sequence). V shed 6 bases and J shed 0 bases, with 15 bases lying between them. The CDR3, as DNA: TGCAGTGCCCGAGACAGTCCGTACTCCTATAATTCACCCCTCCACTTT. Its protein is CSARDSPYSYNSPLHF.

The chain links TRBV7-3 to TRBJ2-1; unclear D gene. Germline V gives CDR1 SGHTA, CDR2 FQGTGA. The CDR3 contains 17 residues. V was pared by 2 bases and J by 0 bases, with 14 bases between. The CDR3 region has the DNA TGTGCCAGCAGCTTATTAGACCATTTGAGCTCCTACAATGAGCAGTTCTTC. This encodes CASSLLDHLSSYNEQFF.

The J gene is TRBJ1-6, the V gene TRBV13, with D maybe TRBD1 (6 bases). Germline-derived CDR1 and CDR2 are PRHDT and FYEKMQ (reference sequence). The CDR3 contains 14 residues. The V and J ends lost 6 bases and 7 bases respectively, with 13 bases between them. The CDR3 coding sequence is TGTGCCAGCAGTATTGGACAGCTAAATTCACCCCTCCACTTT. Its translation: CASSIGQLNSPLHF.

The rearrangement joins TRBV27 to TRBJ1-2; D might be TRBD1 (5 bases). The CDR3 spans 14 residues. CDR1 and CDR2 (germline): MNHEY, SMNVEV (reference sequence). Between the trimmed V and J ends, which lost 2 bases and 7 bases, there was a span of 14 bases. CDR3 nucleotide sequence: TGTGCCAGCAGTTTAGGGGGTCCTGGGAGTGGCTACACCTTC. Translated: CASSLGGPGSGYTF.

The chain combines TRBV20-1 with TRBJ2-5; unclear D gene. The germline V gene encodes CDR1 DFQATT and CDR2 SNEGSKA (reference sequence). The CDR3 covers 13 residues. Trimming removed 2 bases from V and 5 bases from J, with 12 bases in between. CDR3 protein: CSARLTSGETQYF. Here the CDR3 DNA reads TGCAGTGCTAGACTCACCTCTGGGGAGACCCAGTACTTC.

This chain uses TRBV2 with TRBJ1-4, with D unresolved. CDR1 and CDR2 (germline): SNHLY, FYNNEI. This CDR3 is built from 13 residues. V was pared by 7 bases and J by 9 bases, with 15 bases between. DNA for the CDR3: TGTGCCAGCAAGAGTGCTTGGGAGAAAAAACTGTTTTTT. It yields the protein CASKSAWEKKLFF. The variable domain in full, completed from reference TRBV2 and TRBJ1-4, reads EPEVTQTPSHQVTQMGQEVILRCVPISNHLYFYWYRQILGQKVEFLVSFYNNEISEKSEIFDDQFSVERPDGSNFTLKIRSTKLEDSAMYFCASKSAWEKKLFFGSGTQLSVL.

This clonotype was detected only once. The chain uses TRBV5-6 and TRBJ2-5; TRBD2 is a possible D gene (5 bases). The J call may not be correct, given that the DNA end is closer to TRBJ2-1. Germline CDR1 reads SGHDT; CDR2 reads YYEEEE. The length of the CDR3 is 15 residues. Here the CDR3 reads CASSFLGISGETQFF. CDR3 coding DNA: TGTGCCAGCAGCTTTCTGGGAATCAGTGGGGAGACCCAGTTCTTC.

The chain employs TRBV6-2 or TRBV6-3 and TRBJ2-1, with 7 bases identical to TRBD2. The trim removed 7 bases at V and 4 bases at J, leaving 7 bases unmatched. Germline V gene sequence: CDR1 MNHEY, CDR2 SVGEGT. The CDR3 loop spans 14 amino acids. Here the CDR3 reads CASTPSGGYNEQFF. DNA of the CDR3: TGTGCCAGCACCCCTAGCGGCGGATACAATGAGCAGTTCTTC.

The V and J genes are TRBV11-2 and TRBJ2-5; 7 nucleotides align to TRBD1. This CDR3 has 13 residues. V was clipped by 5 bases and J by 11 bases; unmatched bases: 11. The germline V gene has CDR1 SGHAT and CDR2 FQNNGV. The CDR3 region is CASSPDRVVEQYF. The CDR3 DNA reads as TGTGCCAGCAGCCCCGACAGGGTTGTTGAGCAGTACTTC.